The entry that follows covers one TCR beta chain sequence. The antigen is not known. One end of the junction does not line up with germline, which may come from a read error. These data originate in a study of molecular identifiers for immune sequencing clone quantification. Findings and caveats of the study: Amid fewer than 1.3 million naive cells, spiked Jurkat TCR RNA from one cell was reportedly still detectable.

The CDR3 is made up of 14 amino acids. The germline V gene encodes CDR1 GTSNPN and CDR2 SVGIG (reference sequence). Sorting captured naive CD8 T cells as CD8+CD4-CCR7+CD45RA+. Bulk TCR libraries used previously described methods and listed TCR primers. TCRdb reprocessed the PCR reads with MiXCR, giving one entry per CDR3 protein. The table includes a few hundred thousand distinct CDR3 sequences, about 25% detected once. The sequence derives from a human donor in good health. Some libraries in this study had Jurkat cell RNA spiked in. The chain recombines TRBV30 with TRBJ2-3, with D hard to call. Input material: naive CD8+ T cells from blood, with Jurkat cell RNA spiked in. Noted subset: FACS-sorted CD8+CD4-CCR7+CD45RA+ naive T cells. As DNA, the CDR3 is TGTGCCTGGACAGCGCAGATCCTCACAGATACGCTGTATTTT. It is translated as CAWTAQILTDTLYF. The variable domain in full, with the rest retrieved from reference TRBV30 and TRBJ2-3, is SQTIHQWPATLVQPVGSPLSLECTVEGTSNPNLYWYRQAAGRGLQLLFYSVGIGQISSEVPQNLSASRPQDRQFILSSKKLLLSDSGFYLCAWTAQILTDTLYFGPGTRLTVL.